This T cell receptor (beta chain) was sequenced for a study of T cells expressing NK-cell markers. In germline, CDR1 is MNHEY, CDR2 SVGAGI. This CDR3 comprises 15 residues. TCRdb re-called the 5' RACE reads and gives one entry per CDR3 protein, without DNA. The ten top clones account for 1.4%, within a sample of some 460,000 distinct CDR3 sequences. This receptor was taken from a woman in her fifties or sixties in good health. The sequenced material came from blood T cells: a sorted CD56 or NKG2C T cell subset, CD4+ or CD8+ T cells, or bulk PBMC T cells (not recorded which). The chain joins TRBV6-5 to TRBJ2-2; the D call from TCRdb, TRBD1, cannot be confirmed without DNA. The CDR3: CASSYSTLGAGELFF.